This T cell receptor beta chain was identified in a study of tumor-infiltrating lymphocytes in primary liver carcinoma. Co-extracting RNA and DNA was done with roughly 17-32 mg of unsorted bulk tissue as input. Surgical resection treated primary liver carcinoma in the patients. A primer in the constant region served to generate TCR beta cDNA from 500 ng of total RNA. Each TCR beta library was derived from three nested multiplex PCR rounds that employed slightly modified ARM-PCR. The first two PCR rounds, around 11 cycles each, used TRBV1-TRBV30 forward primers and a C-beta reverse primer. MiXCR, run by TCRdb on the multiplex PCR reads, gives a single entry per CDR3 protein. The data contain tens of thousands of distinct CDR3 sequences, roughly 80% of them singletons. Findings and limits, study-wide: Tumor samples exhibited a significantly greater top-250-clone fraction than blood samples (p = 0.039).

With respect to this clonotype: Its specificity is not known. Mismatch with germline at one junction end may stem from a read error.

In germline, CDR1 is LGHNT, CDR2 FRNRAP. The CDR3 totals 13 residues. The clonotype comes from a woman in her twenties or thirties with primary liver carcinoma and hepatitis B virus infection. Sample: tumor-adjacent normal liver tissue. The chain links TRBV12-5 to TRBJ2-5, with D perhaps TRBD2 (5 bases). In nucleotides, the CDR3 is TGTGTTAGTGGAGGAGGCGCCAAGGAGACCCAGTACTTC. As protein: CVSGGGAKETQYF.